This T cell receptor (beta chain) was recovered during a study of T cell responses to AZD1222 COVID-19 vaccine. The study's findings and limits: Repertoire samples came only from after the peak T cell response. Once two AZD1222 doses were given, Spike-specific TCR breadth and depth went up. At study baseline, merely about 6 AZD1222 recipients were seropositive. Nearly half of spike-specific TCRs reportedly go after variant regions that carry no mutations.

The repertoire was sequenced with immunoSEQ multiplex PCR; TCRdb's copy has only in-frame clones and lacks some. Of tens of thousands of clones listed, about four fifths were seen once; the top ten hold around 15%. The length of the CDR3 is 14 residues. V lost 0 bases and J lost 8, with 8 bases in between. The germline V gene encodes CDR1 MGHRA and CDR2 YSYEKL. To note about this clone: Its target is unknown.

J is TRBJ1-6 and V is TRBV4-1; D gene uncertain. Sequencing was performed on peripheral blood, taken 28 days after the second AZD1222 dose. The sequence came from an adult who received the AZD1222 COVID-19 vaccine. CDR3 DNA: TGCGCCAGCAGCCAAGACAAACTGGATTCACCCCTCCACTTT. It yields the protein CASSQDKLDSPLHF.